The sequence of this T cell receptor (beta chain) was determined in a study of human T cells and chemical hapten exposure. Across the whole study: Among samples, TCR yields varied mainly because of small differences in pooled library volume.

Time point indicated: patch test 1, 2 weeks after DPC sensitization. As to treatment: therapeutic diphenylcyclopropenone sensitization with weekly scalp DPC. One entry per CDR3 protein, called by TCRdb with MiXCR from the RACE reads. This table has some 350,000 distinct CDR3 sequences, about 7% appearing once. The CDR3 is made up of 16 amino acids. Germline-derived CDR1 and CDR2 are SGHVS and FQNEAQ. V was clipped by 1 base and J by 0 bases, with 10 bases between them. This clonotype has ten or more counts. Its target is not known. Study-level results: Among TCRs, those above 1 in 1000 frequency were unaffected by DPC sensitization. Versus controls, significantly more large CDR3 similarity clusters arose from expanded TCRs.

This TCR came from a woman under 30 with alopecia areata. Some clones in this sample may be carry-over from other donors' samples. This sequence joins TRBV7-8 and TRBJ2-4, with D maybe TRBD1 (6 bases). Sequenced here: whole blood, sampled in connection with sensitization to the hapten diphenylcyclopropenone (DPC). CDR3 in amino acids: CASSLEGHLAKNIQYF. The CDR3 DNA sequence: TGTGCCAGCAGCTTAGAGGGACACTTAGCCAAAAACATTCAGTACTTC.